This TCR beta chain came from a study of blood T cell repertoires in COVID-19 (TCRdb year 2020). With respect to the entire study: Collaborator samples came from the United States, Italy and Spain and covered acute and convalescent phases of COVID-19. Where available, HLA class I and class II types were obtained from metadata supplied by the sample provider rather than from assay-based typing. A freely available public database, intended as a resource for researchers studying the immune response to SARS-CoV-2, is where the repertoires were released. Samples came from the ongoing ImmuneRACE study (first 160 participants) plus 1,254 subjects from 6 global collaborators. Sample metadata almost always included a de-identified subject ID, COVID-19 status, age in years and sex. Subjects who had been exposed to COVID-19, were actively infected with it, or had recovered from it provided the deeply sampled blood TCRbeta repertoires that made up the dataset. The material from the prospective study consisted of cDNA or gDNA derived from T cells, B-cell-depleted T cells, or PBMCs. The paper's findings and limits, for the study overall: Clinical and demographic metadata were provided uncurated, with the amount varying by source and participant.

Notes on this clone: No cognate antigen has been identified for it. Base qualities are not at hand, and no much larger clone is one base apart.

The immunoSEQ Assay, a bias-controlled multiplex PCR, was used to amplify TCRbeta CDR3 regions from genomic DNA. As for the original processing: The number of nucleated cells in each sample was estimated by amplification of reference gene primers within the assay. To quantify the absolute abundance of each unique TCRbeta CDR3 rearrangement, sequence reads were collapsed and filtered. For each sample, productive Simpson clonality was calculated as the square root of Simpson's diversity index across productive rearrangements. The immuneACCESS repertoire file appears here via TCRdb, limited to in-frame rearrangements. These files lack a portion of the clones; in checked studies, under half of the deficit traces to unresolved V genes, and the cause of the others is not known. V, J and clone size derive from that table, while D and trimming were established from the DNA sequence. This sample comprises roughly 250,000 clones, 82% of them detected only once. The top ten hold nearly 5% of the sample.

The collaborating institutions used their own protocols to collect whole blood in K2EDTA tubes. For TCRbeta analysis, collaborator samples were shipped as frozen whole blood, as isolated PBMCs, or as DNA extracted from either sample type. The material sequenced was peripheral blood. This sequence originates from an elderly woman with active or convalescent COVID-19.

The DNA sequence is given as TGCGCCAGCAGCCGGGACCAGGGGGCTTCCTACAATGAGCAGTTCTTC. The encoded protein is CASSRDQGASYNEQFF. The sequence is built from TRBV5-1 and TRBJ2-1, and TRBD1 matches 8 of the central bases. The germline V and J ends show losses of 4 bases and 1 base respectively, and no gene match explains 7 bases of the junction. From a lookup of the germline V gene, CDR1 and CDR2 are SGHRS and YFSETQ. From the cysteine through the phenylalanine, the CDR3 covers 16 amino acids. The DNA shown is the 48-base CDR3, in frame from base 1.